The next 20 T cell receptor beta chains were all read from a single sample in a study of blood T cells in healthy people across ages. The second PCR ran roughly 7 to 12 cycles with a sample-barcoded 5' primer and J-beta primers. TCRdb used MiXCR to reprocess the 5' RACE reads, holding one entry per CDR3 protein. The sample has about 1,500,000 distinct CDR3 sequences, 28% seen once. The sequencing input was blood. The receptors derive from a woman aged 25 to 39 in good health.

This clonotype occurred many times. This chain uses TRBV20-1 with TRBJ2-4; D gene unclear. V was clipped by 1 base and J by 2 bases, with 3 bases between them. The CDR3 contains 12 residues. Germline V gene lookup returns CDR1 DFQATT and CDR2 SNEGSKA (reference sequence). CDR3 region: CSARGPKNIQYF. CDR3 DNA sequence: TGCAGTGCTAGAGGCCCCAAAAACATTCAGTACTTC.

This clonotype was detected only a few times. The chain uses TRBV20-1 and TRBJ2-7; 15 positions match TRBD2. CDR1 and CDR2 (germline): DFQATT, SNEGSKA (reference sequence). The CDR3 is made up of 17 amino acids. Trimming removed 3 bases from V and 5 bases from J; junction bases left unmatched: 11. The CDR3 nucleotides read TGCAGTGCTAGCCGGGGACTAGCGGGAGGAGGTGGGAACGAGCAGTACTTC. Its translation: CSASRGLAGGGGNEQYF.

The chain uses TRBV11-2 and TRBJ2-2, with 8 bases that match TRBD1. V was pared by 5 bases and J by 7 bases, with 6 bases of the junction left unmatched. Germline values: CDR1 SGHAT, CDR2 FQNNGV. The CDR3 loop spans 14 amino acids. CDR3 sequence: CASSQQGVGGELFF. CDR3 coding DNA: TGTGCCAGCAGCCAACAGGGGGTAGGCGGGGAGCTGTTTTTT.

This clonotype was seen repeatedly, ten times or more. The J gene is TRBJ1-1, the V gene TRBV9; D perhaps matches TRBD1 (5 bases). With 3 bases removed from V and 1 base from J, the gap between germline ends came to 7 bases. This CDR3 is 13 amino acids long. From germline, CDR1 is SGDLS and CDR2 YYNGEE. The CDR3 DNA follows: TGTGCCAGCAGCGCAACAGGGAACACTGAAGCTTTCTTT. Amino acids: CASSATGNTEAFF.

Points on this clonotype: A much larger clone lies one base from this, so it may be a read error. The V and J genes are TRBV7-6 and TRBJ2-1, with a tentative D call TRBD1 (6 bases). V lost 3 bases and J lost 11, with 14 bases in between. This CDR3 comprises 13 residues. Germline CDR1 is SGHVS and CDR2 is FNYEAQ. This CDR3 is CASSFRGWDKQFF. The DNA for the CDR3 is TGTGCCAGCAGCTTCAGGGGATGGGATAAGCAGTTCTTC.

The chain employs TRBV15 and TRBJ2-7; 10 bases are shared with TRBD2. Germline trimming cut 0 bases from V and 7 bases from J; bases unmatched to any gene: 6. In germline, CDR1 is LNHNV, CDR2 YYDKDF (reference sequence). CDR3 length: 15 residues. Here the CDR3 reads CATSRELAGLNEQYF. CDR3 sequence (DNA): TGTGCCACCAGCAGAGAACTAGCGGGACTCAATGAGCAGTACTTC. Looking up the rest from reference TRBV15 and TRBJ2-7 gives the full variable domain: DAMVIQNPRYQVTQFGKPVTLSCSQTLNHNVMYWYQQKSSQAPKLLFHYYDKDFNNEADTPDNFQSRRPNTSFCFLDIRSPGLGDTAMYLCATSRELAGLNEQYFGPGTRLTVT.

This clonotype appeared many times. The chain couples TRBV6-6 to TRBJ1-2; 8 bases fit TRBD1. Per germline, CDR1 MNHNY and CDR2 SVGAGI (reference sequence). Germline trimming cut 2 bases from V and 0 bases from J; bases unmatched to any gene: 5. The CDR3 length is 16 residues. CDR3 DNA sequence: TGTGCCAGCAGTTACGGGGCAGGGGGCTCTAACTATGGCTACACCTTC. It is translated as CASSYGAGGSNYGYTF.

The V call is TRBV7-2, the J call TRBJ2-4, with TRBD1 identical over 8 bases. The length of the CDR3 is 16 residues. The trim removed 4 bases at V and 0 bases at J, leaving 5 bases unmatched. Germline assignment: CDR1 SGHTA and CDR2 FQGNSA. The CDR3 reads CASSSQGARAKNIQYF. CDR3 sequence (DNA): TGTGCCAGCAGCTCGCAGGGGGCTAGAGCCAAAAACATTCAGTACTTC.

The gene calls are TRBV20-1 and TRBJ2-1; 10 bases are shared with TRBD2. Trimming at V came to 6 bases and at J to 6 bases, leaving 11 bases not matched to a gene. CDR1 is DFQATT and CDR2 is SNEGSKA in the germline V gene (reference sequence). This CDR3 region has 15 residues. Here the CDR3 DNA reads TGCAGTGCCCTTGGACGAGCGGGGGGGCCCAATGAGCAGTTCTTC. Its translation is CSALGRAGGPNEQFF.

This clonotype has just a few counts. The chain links TRBV7-9 to TRBJ1-5; no firm D call. The CDR3 covers 13 residues. V shed 3 bases and J shed 10 bases, with 13 bases lying between them. Germline-derived CDR1 and CDR2 are SEHNR and FQNEAQ (reference sequence). As DNA, the CDR3 is TGTGCCAGCAGCTTTTCCGCCGGGAATCCCCAGCATTTT. Translated, it gives CASSFSAGNPQHF.

This chain links TRBV7-2 with TRBJ2-5; 11 nucleotides agree with TRBD2. The CDR3 totals 16 residues. Germline trimming cut 4 bases from V and 5 bases from J; bases unmatched to any gene: 9. CDR1 and CDR2 from the germline V gene are SGHTA and FQGNSA. For the CDR3, the DNA is TGTGCCAGCAGCTCCGATAGCGGGGGGGCCTCTGAGACCCAGTACTTC. Protein sequence: CASSSDSGGASETQYF. Filled out from reference TRBV7-2 and TRBJ2-5, the complete variable domain reads GAGVSQSPSNKVTEKGKDVELRCDPISGHTALYWYRQSLGQGLEFLIYFQGNSAPDKSGLPSDRFSAERTGGSVSTLTIQRTQQEDSAVYLCASSSDSGGASETQYFGPGTRLLVL.

This clonotype has at least ten counts. This sequence joins TRBV29-1 and TRBJ1-2, with D maybe TRBD1 (5 bases). V lost 6 bases, J lost 12 bases, and 20 bases lay in between. The CDR3 extends over 12 amino acids. CDR1 is SQVTM and CDR2 is ANQGSEA in the germline V gene. The CDR3 DNA follows: TGCAGCGTAAACTATGACAATTCCAGGGACACCTTC. Translating it yields CSVNYDNSRDTF. Full variable domain (outside the CDR3, taken from reference TRBV29-1 and TRBJ1-2): SAVISQKPSRDICQRGTSLTIQCQVDSQVTMMFWYRQQPGQSLTLIATANQGSEATYESGFVIDKFPISRPNLTFSTLTVSNMSPEDSSIYLCSVNYDNSRDTFGSGTRLTVV.

This clonotype has at least ten counts. This chain links TRBV6-5 with TRBJ2-5, with TRBD2 matching 8 bases. Germline-derived CDR1 and CDR2 are MNHEY and SVGAGI. The CDR3 loop spans 17 amino acids. V shed 0 bases and J 3 bases; nucleotides not matched to a gene: 9. The CDR3 bases are TGTGCCAGCAGTTACTCGTGGAGCGGGGGAACCAAAGAGACCCAGTACTTC. Amino acid sequence: CASSYSWSGGTKETQYF.

This clonotype was seen a single time. The chain combines TRBV20-1 with TRBJ2-1, with D possibly TRBD1 on 5 matching bases. Germline lookup yields CDR1 DFQATT and CDR2 SNEGSKA (reference sequence). The V end was cut by 8 bases, the J end by 2 bases, with 22 bases between. The CDR3 is 16 amino acids. The CDR3 region has the DNA TGCAGTCTCCAAGGGTGGGGCCGGAGCCCCTACAATGAGCAGTTCTTC. Its translation: CSLQGWGRSPYNEQFF.

The chain has TRBV12-3 or TRBV12-4 and TRBJ1-1, with no clear D. The CDR3 loop spans 15 amino acids. V lost 2 bases, J lost 1 base, and 11 bases lay in between. The CDR3 DNA reads as TGTGCCAGCAGTTTACTCGAGGGATCGAACACTGAAGCTTTCTTT. Translating it yields CASSLLEGSNTEAFF.

Of note for this clonotype: Germline is not matched at one junction end, which may reflect a read error. The rearrangement uses TRBV7-7 and TRBJ2-1; the D gene is possibly TRBD1 (5 bases). The germline V gene has CDR1 SSHAT and CDR2 FNYEAQ (reference sequence). The CDR3 runs to 13 residues. The CDR3 nucleotides are TGTGCCAGCAGTTTAGACAGATGCAATGAGCAGTTCTTC. This translates into CASSLDRCNEQFF.

This rearrangement joins TRBV15 to TRBJ2-1; 7 nucleotides agree with TRBD1. This CDR3 is 13 amino acids long. V lost 6 bases and J lost 10; bases outside the gene matches: 9. CDR1 is LNHNV and CDR2 is YYDKDF in the germline V gene (reference sequence). The CDR3 is CATSRSDRAEQFF. CDR3 nucleotides: TGTGCCACCAGTAGAAGTGACAGGGCCGAGCAGTTCTTC.

This clonotype was found a few times. The chain uses TRBV10-2 and TRBJ2-5, with 7 bases aligning to TRBD1. TRBJ2-7 matches the DNA end more closely, so the J call is doubtful. CDR1 is WSHSY and CDR2 is SAAADI in the germline V gene. The CDR3 loop spans 13 amino acids. The CDR3 DNA is TGCGCCAGGCTAGGGGGCGTCAGCCCCGAGCAGTACTTC. It is translated as CARLGGVSPEQYF.

Comment on this clonotype: Relative to the germline gene, one junction end is altered; a read error may explain this. This chain joins TRBV28 and TRBJ2-7; 8 nucleotides agree with TRBD1. In germline, CDR1 is MDHEN, CDR2 SYDVKM. The CDR3 loop spans 14 amino acids. The CDR3 nucleotides are TGTGCCAGCAGTTCCGGGACAGGACCCTACGAGCGGTACTTC. Protein sequence: CASSSGTGPYERYF.

The chain uses TRBV4-3 and TRBJ2-1, with 8 bases fitting TRBD2. Germline trimming cut 0 bases from V and 4 bases from J; bases unmatched to any gene: 8. The CDR3 contains 17 residues. CDR1 and CDR2 (germline): LGHNA, YSLEER. The CDR3 reads CASSQDGSGSTYNEQFF. CDR3 nucleotides: TGCGCCAGCAGCCAAGATGGGAGCGGGAGCACTTACAATGAGCAGTTCTTC.